This T cell receptor (beta chain) was profiled in a study of blood T cell repertoires in COVID-19. Here immunoSEQ multiplex PCR was the method, and the copy in TCRdb shows in-frame clones only, minus some. The data contain around 150,000 clones, approximately 80% of them singletons. The V and J ends lost 5 bases and 2 bases, in that order; junction bases with no gene match: 6. From germline, CDR1 is SGHTA and CDR2 FQGTGA. The CDR3 extends over 16 amino acids. The sample comprised peripheral blood. This TCR came from a man between 60 and 75 years old who had recovered from COVID-19. This sequence joins TRBV7-3 and TRBJ2-3; TRBD2 matches at 11 bases. CDR3 amino acids: CASSPGTSGITDTQYF. CDR3 DNA: TGTGCCAGCAGCCCCGGGACTAGCGGCATCACAGATACGCAGTATTTT.